Listed here are 4 T cell receptor beta chains from one sample, sequenced in a study of blood T cell repertoires in COVID-19. Assay used: immunoSEQ multiplex PCR; TCRdb lists only in-frame clones, some missing. The sample lists more than 45,000 clones, more than 75% occurring once. The sequenced sample consisted of peripheral blood. The receptors were sampled from a woman aged 55-75 years with acute or convalescent COVID-19.

The genes are TRBV29-1 and TRBJ2-5, with 13 positions matching TRBD2. CDR1 SQVTM and CDR2 ANQGSEA come from the germline V gene. Losses at the gene ends were 7 bases for V and 2 bases for J; bases not matched to a gene: 7. This CDR3 has 15 amino acids. CDR3 bases: TGCAGCGGAGGACTAGCGGGAGTTAGGCAAGAGACCCAGTACTTC. It translates to CSGGLAGVRQETQYF. Full variable domain (outside the CDR3, taken from reference TRBV29-1 and TRBJ2-5): SAVISQKPSRDICQRGTSLTIQCQVDSQVTMMFWYRQQPGQSLTLIATANQGSEATYESGFVIDKFPISRPNLTFSTLTVSNMSPEDSSIYLCSGGLAGVRQETQYFGPGTRLLVL.

This clone was seen only once. The genes are TRBV9 and TRBJ1-2, with 8 bases aligning to TRBD1. CDR3 length: 14 amino acids. Per the germline V gene, CDR1 is SGDLS and CDR2 is YYNGEE. Trimming removed 4 bases from V and 8 bases from J; junction bases left unmatched: 10. The CDR3 nucleotides read TGTGCCAGCAGCCCGACAGGGGAGAGACTAGGCTACACCTTC. Residues: CASSPTGERLGYTF.

This chain links TRBV6-5 with TRBJ1-5, with a tentative D call TRBD1 (5 bases). The CDR3 is 12 amino acids. Germline CDR1 is MNHEY and CDR2 is SVGAGI. CDR3 DNA sequence: TGTGCGAGCGGCGGGGGGAATCAGCCCCAGCATTTT. Translating gives CASGGGNQPQHF.

This clone was found once. The chain joins TRBV28 to TRBJ1-2, with 12 bases matching TRBD1. Germline V gene sequence: CDR1 MDHEN, CDR2 SYDVKM. The junction had 3 bases not matched to a gene; V was cut back by 4 bases and J by 3 bases. The CDR3 totals 15 residues. Here the CDR3 reads CASSWDRGQDYGYTF. CDR3 nucleotides: TGTGCCAGCAGTTGGGACAGGGGGCAGGACTATGGCTACACCTTC.